Presented here are 22 T cell receptor beta chains from one specimen sequenced in a study of cytomegalovirus exposure and HLA in healthy donors (dated by TCRdb to the late 2010s). The library relied on the immunoSEQ multiplex PCR assay. For the multiplex PCR, a mixture combining 60 forward primers for TCR Vbeta segments and 13 reverse primers for TCR Jbeta segments was used. TCRdb limited this immuneACCESS table to in-frame rearrangements with V and J called. A share of clones is missing; checked studies link under half to unresolved V genes, and the rest is unexplained. This sample holds roughly 120,000 clones; roughly 70% were observed only once. The ten largest make up under 3% of the sample. Input material: PBMCs. The receptors shown here come from a woman aged 40 to 50 in good health and CMV-seropositive.

On this clone itself: A junction end diverges from the germline sequence, so it may reflect a read error. Written as DNA, the CDR3 is TGTTCCAGCAGCTTAGCTGCGAGCTACGAGCAGTACTTC. This translates into CSSSLAASYEQYF. The chain couples TRBV7-9 to TRBJ2-7; D gene uncertain. Germline V gene lookup returns CDR1 SEHNR and CDR2 FQNEAQ (reference sequence). This CDR3 region has 13 residues.

The genes are TRBV5-5 and TRBJ2-4; 7 bases match TRBD1. Germline lookup yields CDR1 SGHKS and CDR2 YYEKEE (reference sequence). Germline trimming cut 4 bases from V and 0 bases from J; bases unmatched to any gene: 7. This CDR3 has 16 residues. The CDR3 region has the DNA TGTGCCAGCAGCGGAGACAGGGATCTAGCCAAAAACATTCAGTACTTC. This translates into CASSGDRDLAKNIQYF.

The chain uses TRBV5-1 and TRBJ2-2, with D hard to call. The CDR3 contains 18 residues. With 0 bases removed from V and 0 bases from J, the gap between germline ends came to 15 bases. Germline V lookup: CDR1 SGHRS, CDR2 YFSETQ. The CDR3 nucleotides are TGCGCCAGCAGCTTGGCCTCTGTCGGTGTCGCGAACACCGGGGAGCTGTTTTTT. It is translated as CASSLASVGVANTGELFF.

The chain links TRBV19 to TRBJ1-1, with D possibly TRBD1 on 5 matching bases. Germline V gene lookup returns CDR1 LNHDA and CDR2 SQIVND (reference sequence). Trimming stripped 1 base from V and 1 base from J, with 10 bases between. CDR3 length: 15 residues. This chain's CDR3 is CASSIGQGWNTEAFF. CDR3 bases: TGTGCCAGTAGTATAGGTCAGGGCTGGAACACTGAAGCTTTCTTT.

The chain employs TRBV7-6 and TRBJ2-3; TRBD2 matches at 11 bases. The V segment lost 5 bases and the J segment 5 bases; nucleotides outside the gene matches: 12. Germline CDR1 reads SGHVS; CDR2 reads FNYEAQ. There are 17 residues in the CDR3. The CDR3 sequence is CASSQLAGAPSEDTQYF. The CDR3 DNA reads TGTGCCAGCAGCCAACTAGCGGGAGCCCCCTCGGAAGATACGCAGTATTTT.

V and J are TRBV7-2 and TRBJ2-3; 9 bases fit TRBD2. After removal of 1 base from V and 6 bases from J, the junction contained 5 bases not matched to a gene. The CDR3 totals 15 residues. Germline CDR1 reads SGHTA; CDR2 reads FQGNSA. CDR3 coding DNA: TGTGCCAGCAGCTTAGACGGCGGGGGGGCCGATACGCAGTATTTT. Translated, it gives CASSLDGGGADTQYF. The complete variable domain, with remaining parts taken from reference TRBV7-2 and TRBJ2-3, reads GAGVSQSPSNKVTEKGKDVELRCDPISGHTALYWYRQSLGQGLEFLIYFQGNSAPDKSGLPSDRFSAERTGGSVSTLTIQRTQQEDSAVYLCASSLDGGGADTQYFGPGTRLTVL.

The chain links TRBV13 to TRBJ2-7; a possible D gene is TRBD1 (6 bases). Germline V gene lookup returns CDR1 PRHDT and CDR2 FYEKMQ (reference sequence). The CDR3 covers 13 residues. V gave up 5 bases and J gave up 4 bases, with 12 bases separating them. The DNA for the CDR3 is TGTGCCAGCAGCGCCATACAGGGATACGAGCAGTACTTC. Protein: CASSAIQGYEQYF.

This chain connects TRBV18 to TRBJ1-5; 7 positions match TRBD1. The CDR3 loop spans 14 amino acids. V was pared by 6 bases and J by 0 bases, with 2 bases of the junction left unmatched. The germline gives CDR1 KGHSH, CDR2 LQKENI. The CDR3 sequence is CASSGTDSNQPQHF. The DNA of the CDR3 is TGTGCCAGCTCTGGGACAGATAGCAATCAGCCCCAGCATTTT.

The chain uses TRBV29-1 and TRBJ1-1; a possible D gene is TRBD1 (6 bases). Trimming pared 6 bases from V and 4 bases from J, leaving 18 bases between. Germline-derived CDR1 and CDR2 are SQVTM and ANQGSEA. CDR3 size: 14 residues. Here the CDR3 DNA reads TGCAGCGTAGGGGGGGGGCAGCTGGCCACTGAAGCTTTCTTT. As protein: CSVGGGQLATEAFF.

The V call is TRBV5-1, the J call TRBJ2-5; D is possibly TRBD1 (6 bases). V lost 0 bases to trimming and J lost 0 bases, with 9 bases between them. This CDR3 contains 15 residues. Per the germline V gene, CDR1 is SGHRS and CDR2 is YFSETQ. CDR3 coding DNA: TGCGCCAGCAGCTTGGGAGGACAGTACCAAGAGACCCAGTACTTC. Its protein is CASSLGGQYQETQYF.

This clone has just one count. The chain couples TRBV19 to TRBJ1-6, with TRBD1 as a possible D gene (6 bases). The CDR3 consists of 15 residues. CDR1 is LNHDA and CDR2 is SQIVND in the germline V gene (reference sequence). V dropped 1 base and J dropped 5 bases, with 9 bases sitting between them. CDR3 bases: TGTGCCAGTAGTATAGGAGGGACAAATAATTCACCCCTCCACTTT. Encoded protein: CASSIGGTNNSPLHF.

Only one count was recorded for this clone. This sequence joins TRBV28 and TRBJ2-7; 7 nucleotides align to TRBD1. V was pared by 5 bases and J by 2 bases, with 6 bases of the junction left unmatched. This CDR3 has 14 residues. Per the germline V gene, CDR1 is MDHEN and CDR2 is SYDVKM. In DNA form, the CDR3 reads TGTGCCAGCAGTATCGACAGGGTCCCCTACGAGCAGTACTTC. Its translation is CASSIDRVPYEQYF.

This chain connects TRBV4-1 to TRBJ2-3; 8 bases align to TRBD2. V shed 6 bases and J 2 bases; nucleotides not matched to a gene: 7. The CDR3 is made up of 15 amino acids. Germline V lookup: CDR1 MGHRA, CDR2 YSYEKL. Written as DNA, the CDR3 is TGCGCCAGCAGTCCCGGGACTAGTCTCACAGATACGCAGTATTTT. Protein: CASSPGTSLTDTQYF.

The chain has TRBV9 and TRBJ2-3, with a tentative D call TRBD2 (5 bases). The CDR3 consists of 15 residues. Germline V gene lookup returns CDR1 SGDLS and CDR2 YYNGEE. Trimming removed 4 bases from V and 2 bases from J, with 14 bases in between. In DNA, the CDR3 is TGTGCCAGCAGCCCCCGCGGGCGCAACACAGATACGCAGTATTTT. Residues: CASSPRGRNTDTQYF.

The chain uses TRBV5-4 and TRBJ2-3, with D tentatively TRBD1 (5 bases). The CDR3 runs to 17 residues. V lost 2 bases to trimming and J lost 3 bases, with 19 bases between them. In germline, CDR1 is SGHNT, CDR2 YYREEE (reference sequence). The CDR3 DNA reads TGTGCCAGCAGCTTCCCACGCCTTGGCCAGGGAACAGATACGCAGTATTTT. It specifies CASSFPRLGQGTDTQYF.

The chain carries TRBV6-5 and TRBJ2-7, with 9 bases matching TRBD1. CDR3 length: 14 amino acids. V trimming: 5 bases; J trimming: 1 base; junction bases outside the gene matches: 3. The germline CDR1 and CDR2 sequences are MNHEY and SVGAGI. In DNA form, the CDR3 reads TGTGCCAGCAGTGCGGGACAGGGATCCTACGAGCAGTACTTC. This codes for CASSAGQGSYEQYF.

The chain carries TRBV5-8 and TRBJ1-2, with D possibly being TRBD1 (5 bases). V lost 4 bases and J lost 3, with 16 bases in between. The CDR3 length is 15 residues. CDR1 is SGHTS and CDR2 is YDEGEE in the germline V gene. For the CDR3, the DNA is TGTGCCAGCAGCCGCGGCCAGGGTAGGGACTATGGCTACACCTTC. Protein: CASSRGQGRDYGYTF.

This clone was picked up a small number of times. The chain carries TRBV19 and TRBJ1-5; 11 bases are a match to TRBD1. Unmatched junction bases numbered 12, after V lost 5 bases and J lost 6 bases. CDR1 and CDR2 from the germline V gene are LNHDA and SQIVND (reference sequence). CDR3 size: 17 residues. In nucleotides, the CDR3 is TGTGCCAGTAGTCCCCGGCCCGGGACAGGGGGTAGTCAGCCCCAGCATTTT. Translated: CASSPRPGTGGSQPQHF. The full variable domain, in which reference TRBV19 and TRBJ1-5 provide the parts outside the CDR3, is DGGITQSPKYLFRKEGQNVTLSCEQNLNHDAMYWYRQDPGQGLRLIYYSQIVNDFQKGDIAEGYSVSREKKESFPLTVTSAQKNPTAFYLCASSPRPGTGGSQPQHFGDGTRLSIL.

The chain carries TRBV9 and TRBJ1-3, with D unclear. Looked up from germline, CDR1 is SGDLS and CDR2 is YYNGEE. Trimming took 0 bases from V and 1 from J, leaving 8 bases between them. CDR3 length: 15 amino acids. CDR3 amino acids: CASSVGGVSGNTIYF. In DNA form, the CDR3 reads TGTGCCAGCAGCGTAGGCGGGGTTTCTGGAAACACCATATATTTT.

This chain joins TRBV19 and TRBJ1-2; D is perhaps TRBD1 (6 bases). This CDR3 has 12 amino acids. V lost 10 bases to trimming and J lost 7 bases, with 16 bases between them. Germline CDR1 reads LNHDA; CDR2 reads SQIVND (reference sequence). The CDR3 coding sequence is TGTGCCACCGAACAGGGAGCGCTTGGCTACACCTTC. As protein: CATEQGALGYTF.

The V gene is TRBV9, the J gene TRBJ2-3; D remains ambiguous. The germline V gene has CDR1 SGDLS and CDR2 YYNGEE. The CDR3 contains 12 residues. V dropped 0 bases and J dropped 5 bases, with 4 bases sitting between them. This CDR3 is CASSVDRDTQYF. CDR3 in DNA: TGTGCCAGCAGCGTAGATCGAGATACGCAGTATTTT.

This clone was seen once. V gene TRBV2 combines with J gene TRBJ1-4, with TRBD1 matching over 7 bases. V dropped 7 bases and J dropped 7; count of bases not matched to a gene: 9. The CDR3 has 14 amino acids. From germline, CDR1 is SNHLY and CDR2 FYNNEI. CDR3 DNA sequence: TGTGCCAGCACTACAGGGGACCAGGTTGAAAAACTGTTTTTT. Encoded protein: CASTTGDQVEKLFF.